The sequence of this TCR beta chain was determined in a study of T cells after yellow fever vaccination. This clonotype was detected ten times or more. Study conclusions and caveats: Of the clonotypes, a small share occurred in both CD4 and CD8 compartments. Peaking faster, on day 5 versus 15, the secondary response was nonetheless weaker.

TCRdb itself ran the 5' RACE reads through MiXCR, one entry per CDR3 protein. The table records some 23,000 distinct CDR3 sequences, roughly 3.2% of them present only once. Germline V CDR1 and CDR2: MNHEY, SVGEGT. Trimming shortened V by 2 bases and J by 5 bases, and 15 bases separated the two germline ends. The CDR3 sequence is 15 residues long. The sequencing here drew on PBMCs, either bulk or a sorted T-cell subset (CD4+, CD8+, memory, or dextramer-sorted; not recorded which), taken about 41 days after the first yellow fever vaccination. The TCR originated in a young man who received the YFV17D yellow fever vaccine. The J gene is TRBJ1-2, the V gene TRBV6-2 or TRBV6-3, with no clear D. The CDR3 coding sequence is TGTGCCAGCAGTTACAGCGTGGCGGGGTTGTATGGCTACACCTTC. Amino acids: CASSYSVAGLYGYTF.